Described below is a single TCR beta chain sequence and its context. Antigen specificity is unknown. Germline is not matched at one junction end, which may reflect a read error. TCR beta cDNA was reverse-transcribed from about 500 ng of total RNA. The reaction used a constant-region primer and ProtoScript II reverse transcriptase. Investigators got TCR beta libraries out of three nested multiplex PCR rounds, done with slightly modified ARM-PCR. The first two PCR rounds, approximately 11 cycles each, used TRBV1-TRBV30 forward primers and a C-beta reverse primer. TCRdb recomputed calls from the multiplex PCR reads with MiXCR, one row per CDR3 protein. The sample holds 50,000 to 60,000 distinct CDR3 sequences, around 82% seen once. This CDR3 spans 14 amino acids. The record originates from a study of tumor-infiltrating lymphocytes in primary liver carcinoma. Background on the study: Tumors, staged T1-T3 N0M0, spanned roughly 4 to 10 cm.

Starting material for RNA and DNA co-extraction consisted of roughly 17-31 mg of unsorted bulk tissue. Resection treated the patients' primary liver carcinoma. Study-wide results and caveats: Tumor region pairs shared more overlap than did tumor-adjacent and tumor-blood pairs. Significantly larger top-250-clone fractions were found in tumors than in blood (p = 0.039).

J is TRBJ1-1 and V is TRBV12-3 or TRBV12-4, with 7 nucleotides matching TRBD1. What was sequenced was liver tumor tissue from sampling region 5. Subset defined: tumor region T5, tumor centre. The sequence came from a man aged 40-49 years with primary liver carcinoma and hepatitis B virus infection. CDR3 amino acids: CVSTLGQENTETFF. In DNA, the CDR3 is TGTGTCAGCACCCTAGGACAGGAGAACACTGAAACTTTCTTT.